Shown below are 21 T cell receptor beta chains from a single sample sequenced in a study of blood T cell repertoires in COVID-19. TCRdb's copy holds only in-frame clones and misses some; the assay was immunoSEQ multiplex PCR. The sample shows 250,000 to 300,000 clones, about 88% of them seen only once. Sequencing was performed on PBMCs or T cells enriched from blood (not recorded which). The receptor source for this set is a man aged 30 to 39 with acute COVID-19.

The rearrangement uses TRBV9 and TRBJ1-1; tentative D call: TRBD1 (6 bases). Germline CDR1 is SGDLS and CDR2 is YYNGEE. The germline V and J ends were trimmed by 4 bases and 3 bases, with 16 bases remaining between them. This CDR3 is 15 amino acids long. The CDR3 is CASSTSGTQDTEAFF. For the CDR3, the DNA is TGTGCCAGCAGCACCTCCGGGACACAAGACACTGAAGCTTTCTTT. Supplemented by reference TRBV9 and TRBJ1-1, the full variable domain reads DSGVTQTPKHLITATGQRVTLRCSPRSGDLSVYWYQQSLDQGLQFLIQYYNGEERAKGNILERFSAQQFPDLHSELNLSSLELGDSALYFCASSTSGTQDTEAFFGQGTRLTVV.

This chain connects TRBV5-6 to TRBJ2-3; 14 nucleotides agree with TRBD2. The junction had 8 bases not matched to a gene; V was cut back by 4 bases and J by 4 bases. The CDR3 consists of 17 residues. Germline CDR1 SGHDT, CDR2 YYEEEE. The chain's CDR3 is CASSTGTSGSGSDTQYF. For the CDR3, the DNA is TGTGCCAGCAGCACCGGGACTAGCGGGAGTGGCTCAGATACGCAGTATTTT.

V gene TRBV6-2 or TRBV6-3 combines with J gene TRBJ2-6, with a weak D call TRBD2 (5 bases). Between the trimmed V and J ends, which lost 5 bases and 1 base, there was a span of 15 bases. Germline CDR1 is MNHEY and CDR2 is SVGEGT. The CDR3 runs to 17 residues. Here the CDR3 reads CASSLSGTGSGANVLTF. The CDR3 coding sequence is TGTGCCAGCAGTCTCTCCGGTACGGGGTCTGGGGCCAACGTCCTGACTTTC.

The chain has TRBV19 and TRBJ2-3, with D tentatively TRBD1 (6 bases). Germline values: CDR1 LNHDA, CDR2 SQIVND (reference sequence). This CDR3 contains 16 residues. The V gene lost 5 bases and the J gene lost 1 base, with 16 bases spanning the gap. The CDR3 loop reads CASSDWTVLGTDTQYF. The CDR3 nucleotides are TGTGCCAGTAGTGATTGGACAGTCCTCGGCACAGATACGCAGTATTTT.

The table lists this clone with a count of one. V and J are TRBV7-3 and TRBJ1-2, with D tentatively TRBD1 (6 bases). Trimming left V 5 bases short and J 4 bases short, with 17 bases between. This CDR3 has 15 amino acids. CDR1 is SGHTA, CDR2 FQGTGA, per germline. The CDR3 region has the DNA TGTGCCAGCAGCCCTGGGGGCGATAAGGGCTATGGCTACACCTTC. This codes for CASSPGGDKGYGYTF.

The rearrangement links TRBV2 to TRBJ1-1; D is unresolved. Per the germline V gene, CDR1 is SNHLY and CDR2 is FYNNEI. Trimming stripped 5 bases from V and 11 bases from J, with 12 bases between. The CDR3 extends over 11 amino acids. CDR3 residues: CASSTLLAAFF. The CDR3 region has the DNA TGTGCCAGCAGTACCCTTCTCGCGGCTTTCTTT.

The chain combines TRBV27 with TRBJ2-2; possibly TRBD1 for D (5 bases). Looked up from germline, CDR1 is MNHEY and CDR2 is SMNVEV (reference sequence). V was pared by 3 bases and J by 4 bases, with 6 bases between. CDR3 length: 13 amino acids. CDR3 region: CASSFDSTGELFF. Written as DNA, the CDR3 is TGTGCCAGCAGTTTCGACAGCACCGGGGAGCTGTTTTTT.

The rearrangement links TRBV11-3 to TRBJ1-1; D is unresolved. Deletions cut 6 bases from V and 1 base from J, with 6 bases between. The CDR3 sequence is 12 residues long. The germline V gene has CDR1 SGHNT and CDR2 YENEEA. The CDR3 DNA sequence: TGTGCCAGCAGAGGAGGGAACACTGAAGCTTTCTTT. Its translation is CASRGGNTEAFF.

The chain recombines TRBV5-1 with TRBJ2-5; TRBD1 aligns across 7 bases. The V and J ends lost 4 bases and 2 bases, in that order; junction bases with no gene match: 5. CDR1 is SGHRS, CDR2 YFSETQ, per germline. The CDR3 length is 14 residues. The CDR3 DNA sequence: TGCGCCAGCAGCCCAGGGACAGCACAAGAGACCCAGTACTTC. Translating it yields CASSPGTAQETQYF.

J is TRBJ1-1 and V is TRBV6-5, with D tentatively TRBD1 (5 bases). CDR1 MNHEY and CDR2 SVGAGI come from the germline V gene. The V and J ends lost 6 bases and 0 bases respectively, with 8 bases between them. This CDR3 spans 13 amino acids. The CDR3, as DNA: TGTGCCAGCAGAAGGGGCGTGAACACTGAAGCTTTCTTT. Translated, it gives CASRRGVNTEAFF.

This clone was detected once. The same CDR3 is also encoded by other DNA sequences in this sample. The rearrangement joins TRBV6-4 to TRBJ2-2, with 12 bases that match TRBD1. CDR3 size: 15 residues. The V gene's germline CDR1 is MRHNA and CDR2 SNTAGT. V lost 6 bases, J lost 2 bases, and 1 base stayed unmatched. The CDR3 sequence is CASRGQGANTGELFF. In DNA form, the CDR3 reads TGTGCCAGCAGGGGACAGGGGGCCAACACCGGGGAGCTGTTTTTT.

The chain recombines TRBV6-6 with TRBJ2-3, with 15 bases fitting TRBD2. The J segment lost 4 bases and the V segment lost 5 bases, leaving 10 bases of the junction unmatched. The V gene's germline CDR1 is MNHNY and CDR2 SVGAGI (reference sequence). CDR3 length equals 18 residues. CDR3 nucleotides: TGTGCCAGCAGTCCCCGGACTAGCGGGAGGGCCTTCTCAGATACGCAGTATTTT. Translated, it gives CASSPRTSGRAFSDTQYF.

The rearrangement joins TRBV11-3 to TRBJ2-2; possibly TRBD1 for D (5 bases). CDR1 and CDR2 from the germline V gene are SGHNT and YENEEA. The CDR3 runs 14 residues. Deletions cut 1 base from V and 5 bases from J, with 8 bases between. CDR3 protein: CASSLGQGTGELFF. CDR3 DNA sequence: TGTGCCAGCAGCTTAGGGCAGGGAACCGGGGAGCTGTTTTTT.

The chain combines TRBV14 with TRBJ2-2; 11 bases are a match to TRBD1. The junction had 8 bases not matched to a gene; V was cut back by 4 bases and J by 13 bases. Germline CDR1 is SGHDN and CDR2 is FVKESK. CDR3 length equals 14 residues. The CDR3 spells CASSRGGTGGVLFF. CDR3 nucleotide sequence: TGTGCCAGCAGCCGCGGAGGGACAGGGGGAGTGCTGTTTTTT.

The rearrangement links TRBV3-1 (or the pseudogene TRBV3-2) to TRBJ1-5; D is perhaps TRBD1 (5 bases). V lost 1 base to trimming and J lost 1 base, with 11 bases between them. Germline CDR1 LGHDT, CDR2 YNNKEL (reference sequence). The CDR3 extends over 16 amino acids. The CDR3 region is CASSQGNRMSNQPQHF. The DNA for the CDR3 is TGTGCCAGCAGCCAAGGTAACAGGATGAGCAATCAGCCCCAGCATTTT.

The rearrangement joins TRBV24-1 to TRBJ2-1; 7 nucleotides line up with TRBD1. This CDR3 has 17 amino acids. The V and J ends lost 0 bases and 6 bases, in that order; junction bases with no gene match: 10. Per the germline V gene, CDR1 is KGHDR and CDR2 is SFDVKD. The DNA for the CDR3 is TGTGCCACCAGTGATTTGGAGGGGACAGCTCACCCCAATGAGCAGTTCTTC. Translation: CATSDLEGTAHPNEQFF.

V gene TRBV28 combines with J gene TRBJ2-4, with 9 bases that match TRBD1. The CDR3 totals 15 residues. Germline V gives CDR1 MDHEN, CDR2 SYDVKM. Losses at the gene ends were 5 bases for V and 7 bases for J; bases not matched to a gene: 9. CDR3 region: CASSTGGTGRNIQYF. The CDR3, as DNA: TGTGCCAGCAGTACCGGAGGGACAGGGAGGAACATTCAGTACTTC. The full variable domain, in which reference TRBV28 and TRBJ2-4 provide the parts outside the CDR3, is DVKVTQSSRYLVKRTGEKVFLECVQDMDHENMFWYRQDPGLGLRLIYFSYDVKMKEKGDIPEGYSVSREKKERFSLILESASTNQTSMYLCASSTGGTGRNIQYFGAGTRLSVL.

V and J are TRBV7-9 and TRBJ2-4; the D is unclear. Germline V gene sequence: CDR1 SEHNR, CDR2 FQNEAQ (reference sequence). This CDR3 comprises 15 residues. V dropped 1 base and J dropped 3 bases, with 10 bases sitting between them. The CDR3 coding sequence is TGTGCCAGCAGCTTAGTTCCCCCGGGCAAAAACATTCAGTACTTC. It translates to CASSLVPPGKNIQYF.

The genes are TRBV25-1 and TRBJ1-1, with D tentatively TRBD1 (6 bases). The CDR3 runs 15 residues. Looked up from germline, CDR1 is MGHDK and CDR2 is SYGVNS. Trimming removed 4 bases from V and 3 bases from J, with 15 bases in between. CDR3 in amino acids: CASSAKVGADTEAFF. Here the CDR3 DNA reads TGTGCCAGCAGTGCCAAGGTGGGGGCGGACACTGAAGCTTTCTTT.

V and J are TRBV7-9 and TRBJ2-3; 11 bases agree with TRBD1. J gave up 2 bases and V 4 bases, and 5 bases lay outside the gene matches. Germline lookup yields CDR1 SEHNR and CDR2 FQNEAQ (reference sequence). The CDR3 length is 16 residues. For the CDR3, the DNA is TGTGCCAGCAGCTCCCGGGACAGGGGGGACACAGATACGCAGTATTTT. Its translation is CASSSRDRGDTDTQYF.

V gene TRBV7-8 combines with J gene TRBJ2-5; D unclear. V was clipped by 5 bases and J by 1 base, with 8 bases between them. Looked up from germline, CDR1 is SGHVS and CDR2 is FQNEAQ. The CDR3 contains 13 residues. Here the CDR3 reads CASSRPVQETQYF. CDR3 coding DNA: TGTGCCAGCAGCCGCCCCGTCCAAGAGACCCAGTACTTC.